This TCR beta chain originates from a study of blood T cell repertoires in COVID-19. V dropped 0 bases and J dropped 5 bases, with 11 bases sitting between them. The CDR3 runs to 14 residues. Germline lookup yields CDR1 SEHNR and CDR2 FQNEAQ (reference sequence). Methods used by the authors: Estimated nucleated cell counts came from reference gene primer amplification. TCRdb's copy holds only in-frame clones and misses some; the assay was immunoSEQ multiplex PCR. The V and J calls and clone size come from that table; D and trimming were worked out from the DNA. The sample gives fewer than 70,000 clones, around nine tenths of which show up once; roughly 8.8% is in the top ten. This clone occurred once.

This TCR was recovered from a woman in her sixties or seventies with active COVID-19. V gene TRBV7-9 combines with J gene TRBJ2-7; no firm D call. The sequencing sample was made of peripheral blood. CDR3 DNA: TGTGCCAGCAGCTTAGCGCCAGCGATAGACGAGCAGTACTTC. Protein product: CASSLAPAIDEQYF.